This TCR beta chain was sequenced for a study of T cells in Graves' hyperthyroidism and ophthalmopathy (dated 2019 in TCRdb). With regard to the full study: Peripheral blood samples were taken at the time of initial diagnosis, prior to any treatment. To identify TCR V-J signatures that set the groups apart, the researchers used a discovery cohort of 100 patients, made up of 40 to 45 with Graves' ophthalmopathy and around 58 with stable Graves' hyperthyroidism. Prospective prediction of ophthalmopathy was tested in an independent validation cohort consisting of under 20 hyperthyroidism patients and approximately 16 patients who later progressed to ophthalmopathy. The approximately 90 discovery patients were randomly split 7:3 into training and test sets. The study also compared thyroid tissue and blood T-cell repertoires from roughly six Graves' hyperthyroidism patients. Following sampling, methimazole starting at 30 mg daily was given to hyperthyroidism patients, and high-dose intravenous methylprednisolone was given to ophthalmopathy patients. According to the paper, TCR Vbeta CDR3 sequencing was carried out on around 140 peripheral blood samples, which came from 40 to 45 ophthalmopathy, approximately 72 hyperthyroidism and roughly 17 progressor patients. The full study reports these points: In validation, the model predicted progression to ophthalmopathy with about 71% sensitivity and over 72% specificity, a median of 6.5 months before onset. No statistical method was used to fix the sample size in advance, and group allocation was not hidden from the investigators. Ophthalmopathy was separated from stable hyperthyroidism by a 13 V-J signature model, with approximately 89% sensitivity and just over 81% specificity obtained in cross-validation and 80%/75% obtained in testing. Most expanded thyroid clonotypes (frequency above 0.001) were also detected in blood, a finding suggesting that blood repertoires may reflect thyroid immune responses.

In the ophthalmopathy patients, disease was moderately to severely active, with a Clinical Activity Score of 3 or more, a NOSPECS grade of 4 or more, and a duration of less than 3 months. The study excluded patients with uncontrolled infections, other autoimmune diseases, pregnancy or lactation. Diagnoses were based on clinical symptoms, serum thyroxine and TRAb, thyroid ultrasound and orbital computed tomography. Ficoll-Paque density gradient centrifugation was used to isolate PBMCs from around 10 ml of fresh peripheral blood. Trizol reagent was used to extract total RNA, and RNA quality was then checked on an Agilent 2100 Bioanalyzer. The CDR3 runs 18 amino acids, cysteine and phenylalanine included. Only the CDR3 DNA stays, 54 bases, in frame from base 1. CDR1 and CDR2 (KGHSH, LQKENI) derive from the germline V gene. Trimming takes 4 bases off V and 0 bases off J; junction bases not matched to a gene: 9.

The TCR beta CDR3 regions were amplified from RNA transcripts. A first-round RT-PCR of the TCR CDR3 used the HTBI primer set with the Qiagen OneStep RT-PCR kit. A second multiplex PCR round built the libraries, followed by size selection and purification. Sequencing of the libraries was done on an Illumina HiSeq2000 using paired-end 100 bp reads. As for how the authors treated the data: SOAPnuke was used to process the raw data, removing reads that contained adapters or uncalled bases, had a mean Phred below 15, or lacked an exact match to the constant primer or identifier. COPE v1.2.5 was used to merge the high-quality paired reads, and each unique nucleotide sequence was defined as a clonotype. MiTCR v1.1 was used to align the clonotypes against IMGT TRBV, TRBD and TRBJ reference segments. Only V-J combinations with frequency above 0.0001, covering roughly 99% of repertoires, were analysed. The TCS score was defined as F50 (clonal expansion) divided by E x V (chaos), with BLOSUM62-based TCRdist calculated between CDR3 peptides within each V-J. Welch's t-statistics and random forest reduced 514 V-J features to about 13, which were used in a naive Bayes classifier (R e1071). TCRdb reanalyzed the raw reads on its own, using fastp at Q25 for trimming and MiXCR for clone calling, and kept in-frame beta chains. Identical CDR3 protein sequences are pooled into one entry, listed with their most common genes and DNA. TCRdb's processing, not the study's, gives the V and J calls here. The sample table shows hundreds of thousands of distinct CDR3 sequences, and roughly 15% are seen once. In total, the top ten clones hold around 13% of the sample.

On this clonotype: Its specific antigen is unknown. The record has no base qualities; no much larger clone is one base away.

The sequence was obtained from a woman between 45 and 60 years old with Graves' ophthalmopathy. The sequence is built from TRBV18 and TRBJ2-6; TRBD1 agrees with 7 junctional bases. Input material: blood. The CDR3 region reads CASSQQTGPFSGANVLTF. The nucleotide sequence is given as TGTGCCAGCTCACAGCAGACAGGGCCCTTCTCTGGGGCCAACGTCCTGACTTTC.